This T cell receptor (beta chain) is from a study of CD8 T cells in Susac syndrome (dated by TCRdb to between 2019 and 2020). Looking at the study overall: Whether CD8+ T cell activation and differentiation in Susac syndrome was antigen driven was tested using repertoire sequencing.

Overall study results and their limits: The TCR sequencing and HLA analysis was acknowledged to have included a relatively small number of individuals.

Peripheral blood CD8+ and CD4+ T cells from healthy donors, Susac syndrome patients and multiple sclerosis patients were profiled by high-throughput TCR beta sequencing. Healthy donors were included as age- and sex-matched controls. CD8+ TEMRA cells were enriched by FACS, while bulk CD8+ and CD4+ T cells were purified by magnetic negative isolation. Blood was collected in EDTA tubes and processed within 24 hours, with PBMCs isolated through density gradient centrifugation. PBMCs intended for TCR sequencing were cryopreserved in liquid nitrogen and were subsequently thawed in a 37 degrees C water bath. The sorted or isolated CD4+, CD8+ and CD8+ TEMRA cells reached a purity of at least 90%. On this clonotype: The clone's antigen remains unknown. Base qualities were left out, and no much larger clone turns up one base away.

RNA was extracted using the RNeasy kit, and roughly 0.5 to 1 ug of the RNA was reverse transcribed with random hexamers. The immunoSEQ multiplex PCR assay, which covers 54 Vbeta and 13 Jbeta segments, was used to amplify TCR beta CDR3 regions. PCR amplification bias was corrected using a synthetic template baseline for primer optimization and computational correction. The original methods were these. Reads were assigned to V, D and J genes according to IMGT and analyzed in immunoSEQ Analyzer, with only productive sequences retained. To calculate clonality, Shannon entropy was normalized by log2 of the number of productive unique sequences and then subtracted from one. For each patient and control, public and private clones were evaluated among the 100 most prevalent clones. Susac-specific clones were defined as absent from healthy and MS cohorts, approximately 1,000 published viral clones and other ImmuneACCESS disease sequences. TCRdb reworked the public reads: Q25 trimming with fastp, MiXCR clone assembly, productive beta chains retained. Each entry merges the rows of one CDR3 protein and shows their most common DNA and genes. Here the V and J calls rest on TCRdb's processing, not on the authors' analysis. For this sample the table gives 140,000 to 150,000 distinct CDR3 sequences, of which roughly 94% were detected only once. 0.084% of the sample rests with the top ten.

V loses 0 bases of germline sequence and J loses 14 bases, and the interval between the two ends is 14 bases. Based on the germline V gene, the CDR1 and CDR2 sequences are SGHRS and YFSETQ. Measured from the cysteine to the phenylalanine, the CDR3 is 12 residues long. The CDR3 DNA has 36 bases and is translated from base 1. The origin of this receptor is a human donor in good health. The chain uses TRBV5-1 and TRBJ1-2; the D gene remains uncertain. The sequenced material came from CD4+ T cells from PBMCs. Read as DNA, the sequence is TGCGCCAGCAGCTTGGGGCCCACGGGGATAACCTTC. This sequence encodes CASSLGPTGITF.